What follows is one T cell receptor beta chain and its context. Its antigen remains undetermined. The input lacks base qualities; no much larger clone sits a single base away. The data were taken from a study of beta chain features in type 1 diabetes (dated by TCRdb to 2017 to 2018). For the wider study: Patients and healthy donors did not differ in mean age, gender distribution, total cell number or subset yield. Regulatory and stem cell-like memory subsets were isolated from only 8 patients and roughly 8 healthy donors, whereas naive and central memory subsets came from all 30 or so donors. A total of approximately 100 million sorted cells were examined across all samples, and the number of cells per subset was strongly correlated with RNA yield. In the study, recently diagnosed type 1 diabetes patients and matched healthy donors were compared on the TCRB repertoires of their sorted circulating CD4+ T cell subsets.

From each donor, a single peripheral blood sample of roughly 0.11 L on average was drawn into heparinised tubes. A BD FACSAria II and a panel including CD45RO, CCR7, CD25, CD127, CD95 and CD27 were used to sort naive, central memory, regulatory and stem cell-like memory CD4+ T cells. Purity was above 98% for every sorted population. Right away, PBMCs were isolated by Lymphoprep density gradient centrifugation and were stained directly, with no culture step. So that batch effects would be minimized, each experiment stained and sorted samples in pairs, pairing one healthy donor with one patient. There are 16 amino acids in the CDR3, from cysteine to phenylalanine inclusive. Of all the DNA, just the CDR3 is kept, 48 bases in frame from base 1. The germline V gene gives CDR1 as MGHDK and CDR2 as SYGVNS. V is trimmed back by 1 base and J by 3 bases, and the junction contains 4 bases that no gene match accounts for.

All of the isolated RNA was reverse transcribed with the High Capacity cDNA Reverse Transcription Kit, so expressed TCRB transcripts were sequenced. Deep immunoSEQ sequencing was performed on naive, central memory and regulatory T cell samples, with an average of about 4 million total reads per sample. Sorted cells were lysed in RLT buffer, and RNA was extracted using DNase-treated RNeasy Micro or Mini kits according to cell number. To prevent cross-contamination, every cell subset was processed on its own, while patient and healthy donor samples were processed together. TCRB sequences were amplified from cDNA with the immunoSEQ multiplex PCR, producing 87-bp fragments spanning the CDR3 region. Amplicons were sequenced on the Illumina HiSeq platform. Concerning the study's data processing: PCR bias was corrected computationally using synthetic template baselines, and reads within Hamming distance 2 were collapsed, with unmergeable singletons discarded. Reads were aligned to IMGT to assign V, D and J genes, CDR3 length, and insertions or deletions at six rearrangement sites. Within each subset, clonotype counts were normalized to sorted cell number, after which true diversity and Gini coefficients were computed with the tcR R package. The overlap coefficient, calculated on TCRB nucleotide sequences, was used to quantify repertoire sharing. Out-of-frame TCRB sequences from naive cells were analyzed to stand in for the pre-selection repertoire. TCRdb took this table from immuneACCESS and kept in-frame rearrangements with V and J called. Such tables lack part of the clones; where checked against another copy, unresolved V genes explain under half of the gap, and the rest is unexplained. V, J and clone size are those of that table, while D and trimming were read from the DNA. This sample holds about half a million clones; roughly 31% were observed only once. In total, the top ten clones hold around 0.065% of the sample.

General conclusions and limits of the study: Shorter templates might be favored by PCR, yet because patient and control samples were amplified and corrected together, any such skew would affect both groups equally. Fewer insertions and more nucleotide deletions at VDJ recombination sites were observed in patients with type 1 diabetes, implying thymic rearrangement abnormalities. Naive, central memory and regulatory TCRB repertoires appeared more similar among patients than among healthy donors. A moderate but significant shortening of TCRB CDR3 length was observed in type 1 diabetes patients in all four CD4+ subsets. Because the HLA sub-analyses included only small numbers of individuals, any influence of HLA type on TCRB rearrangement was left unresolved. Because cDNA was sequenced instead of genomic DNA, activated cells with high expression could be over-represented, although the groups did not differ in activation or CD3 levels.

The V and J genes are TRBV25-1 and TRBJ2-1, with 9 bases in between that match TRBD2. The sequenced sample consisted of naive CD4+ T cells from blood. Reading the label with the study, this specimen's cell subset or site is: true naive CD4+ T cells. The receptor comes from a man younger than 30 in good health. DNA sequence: TGTGCCAGCAGTGAATCCCTAGCGGGAATCTACAATGAGCAGTTCTTC. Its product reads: CASSESLAGIYNEQFF.